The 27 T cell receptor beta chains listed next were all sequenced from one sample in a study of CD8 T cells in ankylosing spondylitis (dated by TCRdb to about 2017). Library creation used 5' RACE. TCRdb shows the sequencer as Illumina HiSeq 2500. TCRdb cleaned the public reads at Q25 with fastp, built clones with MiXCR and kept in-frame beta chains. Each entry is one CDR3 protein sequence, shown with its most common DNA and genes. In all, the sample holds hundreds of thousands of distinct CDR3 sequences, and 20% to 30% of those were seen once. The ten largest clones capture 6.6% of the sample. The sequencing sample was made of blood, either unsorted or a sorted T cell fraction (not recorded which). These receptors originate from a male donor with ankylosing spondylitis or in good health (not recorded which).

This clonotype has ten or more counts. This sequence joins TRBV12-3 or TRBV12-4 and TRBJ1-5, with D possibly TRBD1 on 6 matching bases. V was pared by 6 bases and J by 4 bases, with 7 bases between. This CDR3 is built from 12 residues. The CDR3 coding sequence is TGTGCCAGCAGCACAGGGAATCAGCCCCAGCATTTT. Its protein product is CASSTGNQPQHF.

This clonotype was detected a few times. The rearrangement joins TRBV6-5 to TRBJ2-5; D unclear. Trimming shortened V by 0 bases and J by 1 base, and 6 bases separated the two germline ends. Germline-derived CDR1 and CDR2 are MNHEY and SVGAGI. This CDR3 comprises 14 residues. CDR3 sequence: CASSYSLGQETQYF. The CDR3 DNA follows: TGTGCCAGCAGTTACTCTCTGGGCCAAGAGACCCAGTACTTC.

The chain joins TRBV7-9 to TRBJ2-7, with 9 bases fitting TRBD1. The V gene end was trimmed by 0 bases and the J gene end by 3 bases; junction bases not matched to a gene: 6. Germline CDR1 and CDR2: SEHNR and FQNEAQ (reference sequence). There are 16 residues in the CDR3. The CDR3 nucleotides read TGTGCCAGCAGCTTAGCCGGGACAGGGAGCAACTACGAGCAGTACTTC. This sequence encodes CASSLAGTGSNYEQYF.

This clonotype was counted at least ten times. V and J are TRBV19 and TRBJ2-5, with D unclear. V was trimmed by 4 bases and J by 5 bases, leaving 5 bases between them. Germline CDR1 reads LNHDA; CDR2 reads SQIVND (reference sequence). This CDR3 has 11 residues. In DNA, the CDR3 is TGTGCCAGTAGTACCTCCGAGACCCAGTACTTC. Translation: CASSTSETQYF.

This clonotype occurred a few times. In nucleotides, the CDR3 is TGCAGCTATCCCGGGCGGGAGGGCACAGATACGCAGTATTTT. Amino acids: CSYPGREGTDTQYF. The chain couples TRBV29-1 to TRBJ2-3, with 8 bases fitting TRBD2. This CDR3 contains 14 residues. Trimming cost V 8 bases and J 1 base; bases outside gene matches: 8. CDR1 is SQVTM, CDR2 ANQGSEA, per germline.

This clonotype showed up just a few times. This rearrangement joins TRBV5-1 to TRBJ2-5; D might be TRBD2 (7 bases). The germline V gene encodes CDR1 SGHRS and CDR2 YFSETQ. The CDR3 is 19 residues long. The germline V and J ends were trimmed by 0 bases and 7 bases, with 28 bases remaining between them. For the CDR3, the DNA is TGCGCCAGCAGCTTGGCAGGTCGGCTAGCGGAGATGGGGGCCGGGACCCAGTACTTC. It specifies CASSLAGRLAEMGAGTQYF.

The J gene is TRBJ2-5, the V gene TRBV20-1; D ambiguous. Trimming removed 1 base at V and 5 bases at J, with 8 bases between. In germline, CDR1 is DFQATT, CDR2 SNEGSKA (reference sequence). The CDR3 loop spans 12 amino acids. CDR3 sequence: CSARGQGETQYF. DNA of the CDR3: TGCAGTGCTAGAGGACAAGGGGAGACCCAGTACTTC.

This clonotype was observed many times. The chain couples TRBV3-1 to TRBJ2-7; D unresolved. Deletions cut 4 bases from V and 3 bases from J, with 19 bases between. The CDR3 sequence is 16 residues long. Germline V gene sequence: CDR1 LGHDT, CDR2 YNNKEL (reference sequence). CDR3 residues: CASSRFSGLANYEQYF. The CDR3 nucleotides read TGTGCCAGCAGCCGGTTTTCAGGTCTCGCCAACTACGAGCAGTACTTC.

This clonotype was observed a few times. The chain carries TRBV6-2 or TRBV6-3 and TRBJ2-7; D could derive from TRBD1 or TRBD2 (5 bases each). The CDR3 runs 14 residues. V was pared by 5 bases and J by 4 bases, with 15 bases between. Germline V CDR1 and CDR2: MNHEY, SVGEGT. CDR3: CASSTGAPRYEQYF. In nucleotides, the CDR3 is TGTGCCAGCAGTACCGGGGCTCCCAGGTACGAGCAGTACTTC.

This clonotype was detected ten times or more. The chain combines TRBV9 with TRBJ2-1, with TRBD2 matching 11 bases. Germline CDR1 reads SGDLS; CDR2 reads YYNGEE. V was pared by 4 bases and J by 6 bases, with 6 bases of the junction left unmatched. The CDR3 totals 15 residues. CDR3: CASSKLAGAPNEQFF. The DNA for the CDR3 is TGTGCCAGCAGCAAACTAGCGGGAGCCCCCAATGAGCAGTTCTTC.

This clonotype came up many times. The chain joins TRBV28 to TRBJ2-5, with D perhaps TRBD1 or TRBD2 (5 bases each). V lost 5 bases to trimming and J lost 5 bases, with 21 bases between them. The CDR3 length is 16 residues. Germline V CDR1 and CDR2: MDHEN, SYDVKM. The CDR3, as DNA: TGTGCCAGCAGTCCGCCTCGGGACCTCTCGGTCGAGACCCAGTACTTC. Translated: CASSPPRDLSVETQYF.

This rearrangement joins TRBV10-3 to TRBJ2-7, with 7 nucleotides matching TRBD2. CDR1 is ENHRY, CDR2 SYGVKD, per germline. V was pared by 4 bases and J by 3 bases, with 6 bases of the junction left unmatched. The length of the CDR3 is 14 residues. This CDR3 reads CAISGGGVLYEQYF. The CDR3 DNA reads TGTGCCATCAGTGGTGGGGGGGTACTCTACGAGCAGTACTTC.

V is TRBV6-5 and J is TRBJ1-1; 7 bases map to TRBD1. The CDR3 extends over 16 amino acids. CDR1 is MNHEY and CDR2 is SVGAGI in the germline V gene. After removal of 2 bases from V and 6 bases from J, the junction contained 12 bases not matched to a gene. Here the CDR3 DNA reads TGTGCCAGCAGTTACGGCCTTCAGGGGGTCAGCGCTGAAGCTTTCTTT. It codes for CASSYGLQGVSAEAFF.

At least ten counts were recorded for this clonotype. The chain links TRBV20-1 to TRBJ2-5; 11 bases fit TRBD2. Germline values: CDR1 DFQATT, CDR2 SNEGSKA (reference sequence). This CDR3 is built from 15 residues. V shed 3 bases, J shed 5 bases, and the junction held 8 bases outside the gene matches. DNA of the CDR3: TGCAGTGCTAGTCTAAGACTAGCGGGACGGGAGACCCAGTACTTC. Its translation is CSASLRLAGRETQYF.

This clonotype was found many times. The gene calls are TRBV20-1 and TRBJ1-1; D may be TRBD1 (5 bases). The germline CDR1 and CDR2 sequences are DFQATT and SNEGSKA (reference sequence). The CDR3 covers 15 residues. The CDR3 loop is CTGGGRPMENTEAFF. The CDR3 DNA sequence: TGCACCGGGGGAGGGCGCCCCATGGAGAACACTGAAGCTTTCTTT.

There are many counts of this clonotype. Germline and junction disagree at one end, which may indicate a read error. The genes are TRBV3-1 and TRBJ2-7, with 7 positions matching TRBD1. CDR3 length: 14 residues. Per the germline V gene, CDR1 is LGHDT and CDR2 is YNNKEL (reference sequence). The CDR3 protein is CASSQDRVVYEQYF. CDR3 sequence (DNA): TGTGCCAGCAGTCAAGACAGGGTTGTCTACGAGCAGTACTTC.

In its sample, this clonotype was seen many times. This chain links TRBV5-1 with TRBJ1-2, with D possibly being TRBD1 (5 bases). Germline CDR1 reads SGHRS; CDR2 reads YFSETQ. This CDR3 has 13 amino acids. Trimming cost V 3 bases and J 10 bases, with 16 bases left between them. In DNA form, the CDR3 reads TGCGCCAGCAGCTGGCCAGGGATGGATGACTACACCTTC. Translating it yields CASSWPGMDDYTF. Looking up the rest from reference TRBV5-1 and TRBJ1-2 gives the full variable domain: KAGVTQTPRYLIKTRGQQVTLSCSPISGHRSVSWYQQTPGQGLQFLFEYFSETQRNKGNFPGRFSGRQFSNSRSEMNVSTLELGDSALYLCASSWPGMDDYTFGSGTRLTVV.

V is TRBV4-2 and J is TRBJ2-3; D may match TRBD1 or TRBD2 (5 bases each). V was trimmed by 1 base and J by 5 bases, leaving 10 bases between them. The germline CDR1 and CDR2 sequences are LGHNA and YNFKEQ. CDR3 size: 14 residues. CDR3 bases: TGTGCCAGCAGCCAAGGCAGGGCGGGAGATACGCAGTATTTT. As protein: CASSQGRAGDTQYF.

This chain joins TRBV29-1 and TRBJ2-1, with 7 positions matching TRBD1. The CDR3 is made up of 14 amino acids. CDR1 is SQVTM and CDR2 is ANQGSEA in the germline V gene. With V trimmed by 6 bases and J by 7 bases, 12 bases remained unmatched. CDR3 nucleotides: TGCAGCGTATCAGACAGGGTGGGGGAGAATGAGCAGTTCTTC. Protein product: CSVSDRVGENEQFF.

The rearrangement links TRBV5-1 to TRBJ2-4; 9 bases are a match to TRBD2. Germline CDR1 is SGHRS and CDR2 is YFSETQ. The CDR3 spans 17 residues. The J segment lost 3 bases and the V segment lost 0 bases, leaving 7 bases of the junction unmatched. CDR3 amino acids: CASSLEAGGPLKNIQYF. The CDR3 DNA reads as TGCGCCAGCAGCTTGGAGGCGGGAGGGCCACTCAAAAACATTCAGTACTTC.

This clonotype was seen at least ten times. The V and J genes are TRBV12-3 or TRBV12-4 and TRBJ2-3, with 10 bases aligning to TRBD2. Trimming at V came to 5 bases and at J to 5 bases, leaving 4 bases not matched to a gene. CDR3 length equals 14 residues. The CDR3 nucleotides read TGTGCCAGCAGTCCTTCTAGCGGGAGAGATACGCAGTATTTT. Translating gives CASSPSSGRDTQYF.

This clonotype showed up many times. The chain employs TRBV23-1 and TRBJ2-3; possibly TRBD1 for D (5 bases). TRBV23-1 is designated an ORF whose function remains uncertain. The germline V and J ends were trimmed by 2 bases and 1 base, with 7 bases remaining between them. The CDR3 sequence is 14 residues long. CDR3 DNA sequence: TGCGCCAGCAGTCAACAGGGCGGCACAGATACGCAGTATTTT. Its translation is CASSQQGGTDTQYF.

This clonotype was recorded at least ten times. The CDR3 coding sequence is TGTGCCAGCAGTCCACGGGACAGGGATGCAGATACGCAGTATTTT. Translation: CASSPRDRDADTQYF. This rearrangement joins TRBV12-3 or TRBV12-4 to TRBJ2-3; 9 bases are a match to TRBD1. V lost 5 bases to trimming and J lost 4 bases; unmatched junction nucleotides: 7. This CDR3 has 15 residues.

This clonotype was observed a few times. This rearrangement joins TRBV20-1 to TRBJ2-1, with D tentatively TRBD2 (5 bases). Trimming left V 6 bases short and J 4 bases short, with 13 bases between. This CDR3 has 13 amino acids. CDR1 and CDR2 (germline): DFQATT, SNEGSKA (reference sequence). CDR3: CSAPDSGYNEQFF. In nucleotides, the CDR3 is TGCAGTGCCCCCGATTCGGGGTACAATGAGCAGTTCTTC.

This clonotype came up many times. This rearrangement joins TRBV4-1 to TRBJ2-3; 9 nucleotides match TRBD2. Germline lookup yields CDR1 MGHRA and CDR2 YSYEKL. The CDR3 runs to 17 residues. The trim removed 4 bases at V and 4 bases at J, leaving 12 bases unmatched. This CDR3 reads CASSLRTGGRASDTQYF. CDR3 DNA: TGCGCCAGCAGCCTGAGAACGGGCGGGAGGGCGTCAGATACGCAGTATTTT.

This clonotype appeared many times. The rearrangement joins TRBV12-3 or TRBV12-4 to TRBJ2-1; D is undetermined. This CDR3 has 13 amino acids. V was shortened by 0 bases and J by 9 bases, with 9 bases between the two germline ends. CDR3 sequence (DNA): TGTGCCAGCAGTTTAGCTCTAGTCGGTGAGCAGTTCTTC. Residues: CASSLALVGEQFF.

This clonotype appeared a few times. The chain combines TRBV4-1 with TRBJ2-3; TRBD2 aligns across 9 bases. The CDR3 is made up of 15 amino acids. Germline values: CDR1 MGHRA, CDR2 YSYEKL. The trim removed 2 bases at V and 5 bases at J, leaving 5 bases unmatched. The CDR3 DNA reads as TGCGCCAGCAGCCAACGGGGACTAGCCCGAGATACGCAGTATTTT. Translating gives CASSQRGLARDTQYF.